The present T cell receptor (beta chain) was sequenced within a study of patients and donors after allogeneic stem cell transplantation. This clonotype has a handful of counts. TCRdb re-derived calls from the RT-PCR reads in MiXCR, one entry per CDR3 protein. The sample holds 100,000 to 120,000 distinct CDR3 sequences, roughly 35% seen once. The trim removed 1 base at V and 3 bases at J, leaving 6 bases unmatched. This CDR3 has 16 amino acids. The source is a human donor who was either an allogeneic HSCT recipient or a stem cell or donor lymphocyte infusion donor (not recorded which). It is not recorded whose cells these are; they may come from a transplant donor. Sequenced sample: blood, either unsorted or a sorted T cell fraction (not recorded which). The chain couples TRBV12-3 or TRBV12-4 to TRBJ1-5, with TRBD1 matching 7 bases. The CDR3 nucleotides read TGTGCCAGCAGTTTAGGACAGGGCTATTCCAATCAGCCCCAGCATTTT. Translating it yields CASSLGQGYSNQPQHF.